Presented here are 19 T cell receptor beta chains from one specimen sequenced in a study of early T cells in non-severe SARS-CoV-2 infection (dated by TCRdb to the early 2020s). Receptor libraries were prepared by 5' RACE. TCRdb shows the sequencer as NextSeq 500. TCRdb took the public reads, trimmed them with fastp at Q25, ran MiXCR for clone calling and kept in-frame beta chains. Rows are unified per CDR3 protein, each entry keeping the most common DNA and genes. The sample table holds roughly 45,000 distinct CDR3 sequences, of which about an eighth were seen once. The ten largest clones take up 8.5% to 10% of the sample. Sequencing input: whole blood. The receptors come from an adult who was a healthcare worker with PCR-confirmed SARS-CoV-2 infection or an uninfected control (not recorded which).

This clonotype was counted ten times or more. The rearrangement joins TRBV2 to TRBJ1-4, with 7 bases identical to TRBD1. CDR1 is SNHLY and CDR2 is FYNNEI in the germline V gene. The V and J ends lost 8 bases and 4 bases, in that order; junction bases with no gene match: 4. This CDR3 contains 13 residues. CDR3 bases: TGTGCCAGCCTCGGGACAGATAATGAAAAACTGTTTTTT. Residues: CASLGTDNEKLFF.

J is TRBJ1-6 and V is TRBV6-2 or TRBV6-3; TRBD1 matches 7 bases. The CDR3 is made up of 14 amino acids. Germline V CDR1 and CDR2: MNHEY, SVGEGT. Trimming took 7 bases from V and 5 from J; bases not matched to a gene: 5. The CDR3 bases are TGTGCCAGCAACTTGGGACAGCATAATTCACCCCTCCACTTT. This sequence encodes CASNLGQHNSPLHF.

The chain recombines TRBV5-4 with TRBJ2-1, with TRBD1 matching over 9 bases. J was trimmed by 1 base and V by 5 bases; bases with no gene match: 4. This CDR3 has 15 residues. In germline, CDR1 is SGHNT, CDR2 YYREEE (reference sequence). The CDR3 here is CASRGDRASYNEQFF. CDR3 sequence (DNA): TGTGCCAGCAGGGGGGACAGGGCGTCCTACAATGAGCAGTTCTTC.

This rearrangement joins TRBV11-2 to TRBJ2-1, with a weak D call TRBD1 (5 bases). CDR3 length: 14 residues. Trimming shortened V by 7 bases and J by 3 bases, and 13 bases separated the two germline ends. The germline V gene encodes CDR1 SGHAT and CDR2 FQNNGV. CDR3 amino acids: CASTKGDSYNEQFF. DNA for the CDR3: TGTGCCAGCACCAAAGGAGACAGCTACAATGAGCAGTTCTTC.

The count of this clonotype is one. The V call is TRBV12-3 or TRBV12-4, the J call TRBJ2-1; D call uncertain. Trimming removed 2 bases from V and 4 bases from J, with 12 bases in between. The CDR3 spans 15 residues. DNA for the CDR3: TGTGCCAGCAGTTTATTGGGATCCCTTTACAATGAGCAGTTCTTC. This gives the protein CASSLLGSLYNEQFF.

This clonotype came up many times. The CDR3 DNA follows: TGTGCCAGCAGTTACCGGGACGTTCCCCAGCATTTT. Protein: CASSYRDVPQHF. The chain is built from TRBV28 and TRBJ1-5; possible D gene TRBD1, 5 bases. CDR3 length: 12 residues. The V and J ends lost 4 bases and 10 bases respectively, with 11 bases between them. Germline CDR1 and CDR2: MDHEN and SYDVKM.

This clonotype was recorded a few times. V is TRBV2 and J is TRBJ1-2; D remains unclear. CDR1 is SNHLY, CDR2 FYNNEI, per germline. There are 16 residues in the CDR3. The V gene lost 6 bases and the J gene lost 8 bases, with 25 bases spanning the gap. This chain's CDR3 is CASRDPIKTTTQGYTF. The CDR3 DNA reads as TGTGCCAGCAGGGATCCAATCAAAACAACCACCCAAGGCTACACCTTC.

The rearrangement uses TRBV7-3 and TRBJ2-2, with TRBD1 matching 10 bases. The CDR3 has 19 amino acids. Germline loops: CDR1 SGHTA, CDR2 FQGTGA. Losses at the gene ends were 5 bases for V and 2 bases for J; bases not matched to a gene: 14. The CDR3 region is CASSQFPGTGALNTGELFF. CDR3 coding DNA: TGTGCCAGCAGCCAATTCCCCGGGACAGGGGCCCTAAACACCGGGGAGCTGTTTTTT.

This clonotype was detected ten times or more. The chain is built from TRBV7-2 and TRBJ2-7; 12 bases line up with TRBD2. The CDR3 spans 16 residues. Trimming cost V 5 bases and J 0 bases; bases outside gene matches: 5. CDR1 and CDR2 (germline): SGHTA, FQGNSA. DNA for the CDR3: TGTGCCAGCAGCCCTACGACTAGCGGGAGCTCCTACGAGCAGTACTTC. Its protein product is CASSPTTSGSSYEQYF.

This clonotype has ten or more counts. The chain has TRBV6-5 and TRBJ2-1; TRBD2 matches at 8 bases. Germline V gives CDR1 MNHEY, CDR2 SVGAGI. The CDR3 contains 16 residues. With 5 bases clipped from V and 0 bases from J, the junction kept 6 bases outside the gene matches. For the CDR3, the DNA is TGTGCCAGCAGTCGCCCCCGGGGGGGCTCCTACAATGAGCAGTTCTTC. Amino acid sequence: CASSRPRGGSYNEQFF.

This clonotype was recorded a few times. CDR3 amino acids: CASGLSSVGDTQYF. The CDR3 nucleotides read TGTGCTAGTGGTTTGTCCAGCGTGGGCGATACGCAGTATTTT. This chain links TRBV12-5 with TRBJ2-3, with no clear D. The germline CDR1 and CDR2 sequences are LGHNT and FRNRAP. CDR3 length equals 14 residues. Trimming removed 2 bases from V and 6 bases from J, with 12 bases in between.

This clonotype turned up a few times. The V and J genes are TRBV5-1 and TRBJ2-3; TRBD1 aligns across 9 bases. The V and J ends lost 4 bases and 4 bases, in that order; junction bases with no gene match: 7. CDR3 length: 15 amino acids. CDR1 is SGHRS, CDR2 YFSETQ, per germline. CDR3 residues: CASSVDRGEADTQYF. Written as DNA, the CDR3 is TGCGCCAGCAGCGTCGACAGGGGGGAGGCAGATACGCAGTATTTT.

This clonotype was detected only a few times. This sequence joins TRBV27 and TRBJ1-2; perhaps TRBD1 as D (5 bases). The V end lost 4 bases, the J end lost 8 bases, and 17 bases lay between the germline ends. CDR1 MNHEY and CDR2 SMNVEV come from the germline V gene (reference sequence). This CDR3 spans 14 amino acids. In nucleotides, the CDR3 is TGTGCCAGCAGTTCCCCCATGACAGCAAGGGGCTACACCTTC. It encodes CASSSPMTARGYTF.

The rearrangement links TRBV5-8 to TRBJ2-2; D ambiguous. CDR1 and CDR2 from the germline V gene are SGHTS and YDEGEE. V was clipped by 4 bases and J by 0 bases, with 1 base between them. CDR3 length equals 12 residues. In nucleotides, the CDR3 is TGTGCCAGCAGCCCGAACACCGGGGAGCTGTTTTTT. It translates to CASSPNTGELFF.

The rearrangement joins TRBV20-1 to TRBJ1-1; 7 nucleotides line up with TRBD1. Germline V gives CDR1 DFQATT, CDR2 SNEGSKA (reference sequence). The CDR3 is 13 residues long. J was trimmed by 7 bases and V by 5 bases; bases with no gene match: 10. The CDR3 protein is CSAPQGSYLEAFF. The CDR3 bases are TGCAGTGCTCCACAGGGGTCCTACCTTGAAGCTTTCTTT.

V and J are TRBV7-2 and TRBJ2-1; the D is unclear. CDR1 and CDR2 from the germline V gene are SGHTA and FQGNSA. Between the trimmed V and J ends, which lost 6 bases and 0 bases, there was a span of 9 bases. The CDR3 is 14 residues long. The CDR3 sequence: CASRSQASYNEQFF. The CDR3 DNA sequence: TGTGCCAGCAGATCACAAGCCTCCTACAATGAGCAGTTCTTC.

This clonotype was seen a handful of times. The chain combines TRBV29-1 with TRBJ2-1; TRBD1 matches 7 bases. Germline CDR1 is SQVTM and CDR2 is ANQGSEA. Unmatched junction bases numbered 5, after V lost 2 bases and J lost 4 bases. CDR3 length: 14 residues. The CDR3 nucleotides read TGCAGCGTTGAAAGGGGGACAGCTTACAATGAGCAGTTCTTC. Translating it yields CSVERGTAYNEQFF.

The table lists this clonotype with a count of one. The chain employs TRBV6-1 and TRBJ1-2, with D perhaps TRBD1 (5 bases). This CDR3 has 14 residues. CDR1 is MNHNS and CDR2 is SASEGT in the germline V gene. Trimming stripped 0 bases from V and 2 bases from J, with 7 bases between. The CDR3 coding sequence is TGTGCCAGCAGTGAAGCTGGGGGGAACTATGGCTACACCTTC. This codes for CASSEAGGNYGYTF.

This clonotype turned up a few times. This chain connects TRBV5-1 to TRBJ1-3; no definite D call. Germline lookup yields CDR1 SGHRS and CDR2 YFSETQ. The length of the CDR3 is 12 residues. Trimming removed 6 bases from V and 0 bases from J, with 4 bases in between. CDR3 bases: TGCGCCAGCACAAGCTCTGGAAACACCATATATTTT. This translates into CASTSSGNTIYF.